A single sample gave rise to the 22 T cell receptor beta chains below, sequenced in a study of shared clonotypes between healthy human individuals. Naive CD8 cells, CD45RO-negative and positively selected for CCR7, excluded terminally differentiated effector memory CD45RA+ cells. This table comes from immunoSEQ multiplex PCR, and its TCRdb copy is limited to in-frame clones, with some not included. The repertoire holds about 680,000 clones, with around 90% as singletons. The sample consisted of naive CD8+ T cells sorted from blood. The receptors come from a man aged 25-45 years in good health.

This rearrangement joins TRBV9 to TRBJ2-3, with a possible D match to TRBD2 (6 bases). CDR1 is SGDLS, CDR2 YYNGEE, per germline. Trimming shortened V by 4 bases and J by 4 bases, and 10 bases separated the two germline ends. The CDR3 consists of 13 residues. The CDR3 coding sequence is TGTGCCAGCAGCCCTCGACTAGCAGATACGCAGTATTTT. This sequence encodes CASSPRLADTQYF.

In nucleotides, the CDR3 is TGTGCCAGCAGTTCAAAACACGAGCAGTACTTC. This translates into CASSSKHEQYF. The V call is TRBV28, the J call TRBJ2-7; the D is unclear. Trimming took off 4 bases at V and 5 bases at J, with 6 bases between the two ends. CDR1 is MDHEN, CDR2 SYDVKM, per germline. CDR3 length: 11 amino acids. Based on the CDR3 plus reference TRBV28 and TRBJ2-7, the full variable domain is DVKVTQSSRYLVKRTGEKVFLECVQDMDHENMFWYRQDPGLGLRLIYFSYDVKMKEKGDIPEGYSVSREKKERFSLILESASTNQTSMYLCASSSKHEQYFGPGTRLTVT.

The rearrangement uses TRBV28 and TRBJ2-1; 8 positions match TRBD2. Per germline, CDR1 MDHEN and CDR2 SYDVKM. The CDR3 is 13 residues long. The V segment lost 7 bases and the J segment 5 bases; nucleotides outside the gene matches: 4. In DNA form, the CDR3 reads TGTGCCAGCACCCGACTAGCGAACAATGAGCAGTTCTTC. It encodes CASTRLANNEQFF.

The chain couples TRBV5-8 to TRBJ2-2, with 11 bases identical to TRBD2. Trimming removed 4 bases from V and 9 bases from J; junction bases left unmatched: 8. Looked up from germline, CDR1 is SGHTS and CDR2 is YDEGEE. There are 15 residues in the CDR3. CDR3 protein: CASSLGTSGMRELFF. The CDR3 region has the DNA TGTGCCAGCAGCCTCGGGACTAGCGGTATGCGGGAGCTGTTTTTT.

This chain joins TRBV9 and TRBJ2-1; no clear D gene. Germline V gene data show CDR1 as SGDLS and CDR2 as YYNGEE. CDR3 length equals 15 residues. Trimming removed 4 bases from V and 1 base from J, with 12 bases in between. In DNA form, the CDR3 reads TGTGCCAGCAGCCCCTCCGGGCTTTCCTACAATGAGCAGTTCTTC. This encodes CASSPSGLSYNEQFF. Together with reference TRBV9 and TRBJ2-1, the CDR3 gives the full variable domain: DSGVTQTPKHLITATGQRVTLRCSPRSGDLSVYWYQQSLDQGLQFLIQYYNGEERAKGNILERFSAQQFPDLHSELNLSSLELGDSALYFCASSPSGLSYNEQFFGPGTRLTVL.

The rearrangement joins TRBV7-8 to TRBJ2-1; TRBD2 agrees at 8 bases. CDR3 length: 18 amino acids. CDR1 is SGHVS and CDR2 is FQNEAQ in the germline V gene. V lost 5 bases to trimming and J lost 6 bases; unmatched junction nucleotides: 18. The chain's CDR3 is CASSRYSGGELRGNEQFF. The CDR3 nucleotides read TGTGCCAGCAGCCGTTACTCGGGGGGGGAGTTGCGAGGCAATGAGCAGTTCTTC. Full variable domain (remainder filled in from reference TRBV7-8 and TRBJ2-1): GAGVSQSPRYKVAKRGQDVALRCDPISGHVSLFWYQQALGQGPEFLTYFQNEAQLDKSGLPSDRFFAERPEGSVSTLKIQRTQQEDSAVYLCASSRYSGGELRGNEQFFGPGTRLTVL.

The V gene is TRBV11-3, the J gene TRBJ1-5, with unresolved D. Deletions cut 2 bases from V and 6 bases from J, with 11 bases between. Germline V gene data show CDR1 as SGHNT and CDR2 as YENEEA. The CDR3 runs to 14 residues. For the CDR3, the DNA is TGTGCCAGCAGCTTATCTTCCAACTCTCAGCCCCAGCATTTT. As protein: CASSLSSNSQPQHF.

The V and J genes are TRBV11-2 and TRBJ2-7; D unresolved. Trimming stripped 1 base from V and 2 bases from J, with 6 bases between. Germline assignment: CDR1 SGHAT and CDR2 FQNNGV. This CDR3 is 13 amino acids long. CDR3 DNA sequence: TGTGCCAGCAGCTTAGCGGTCGCCTACGAGCAGTACTTC. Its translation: CASSLAVAYEQYF.

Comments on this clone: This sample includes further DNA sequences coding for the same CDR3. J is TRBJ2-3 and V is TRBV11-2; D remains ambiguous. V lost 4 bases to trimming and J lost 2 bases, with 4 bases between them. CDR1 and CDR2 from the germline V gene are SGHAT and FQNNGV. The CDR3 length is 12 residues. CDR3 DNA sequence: TGTGCCAGCAGCTCGCTCACAGATACGCAGTATTTT. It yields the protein CASSSLTDTQYF. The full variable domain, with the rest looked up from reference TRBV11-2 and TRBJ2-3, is EAGVAQSPRYKIIEKRQSVAFWCNPISGHATLYWYQQILGQGPKLLIQFQNNGVVDDSQLPKDRFSAERLKGVDSTLKIQPAKLEDSAVYLCASSSLTDTQYFGPGTRLTVL.

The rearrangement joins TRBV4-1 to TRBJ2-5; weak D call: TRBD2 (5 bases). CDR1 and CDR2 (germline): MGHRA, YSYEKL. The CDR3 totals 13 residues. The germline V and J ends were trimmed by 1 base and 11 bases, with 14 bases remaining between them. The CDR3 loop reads CASSQGQSREQYF. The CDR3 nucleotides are TGCGCCAGCAGCCAAGGCCAGTCGAGGGAGCAGTACTTC.

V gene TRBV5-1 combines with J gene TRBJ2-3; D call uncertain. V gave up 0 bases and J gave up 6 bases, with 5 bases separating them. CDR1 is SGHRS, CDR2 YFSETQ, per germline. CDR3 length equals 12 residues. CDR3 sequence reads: CASSLDRDTQYF. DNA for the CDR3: TGCGCCAGCAGCTTGGATCGGGATACGCAGTATTTT.

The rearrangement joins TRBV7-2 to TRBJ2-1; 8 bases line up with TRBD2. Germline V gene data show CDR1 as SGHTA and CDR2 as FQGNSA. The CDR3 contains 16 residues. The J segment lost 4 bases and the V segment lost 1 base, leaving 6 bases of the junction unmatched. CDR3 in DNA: TGTGCCAGCAGCTTAGTAGCACTAGCGGATTACAATGAGCAGTTCTTC. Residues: CASSLVALADYNEQFF.

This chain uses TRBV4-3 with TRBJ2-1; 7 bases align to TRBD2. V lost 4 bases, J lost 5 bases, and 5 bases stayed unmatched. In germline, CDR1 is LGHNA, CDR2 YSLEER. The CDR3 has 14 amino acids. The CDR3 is CASSPTSVDNEQFF. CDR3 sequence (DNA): TGCGCCAGCAGCCCTACTAGCGTCGACAATGAGCAGTTCTTC.

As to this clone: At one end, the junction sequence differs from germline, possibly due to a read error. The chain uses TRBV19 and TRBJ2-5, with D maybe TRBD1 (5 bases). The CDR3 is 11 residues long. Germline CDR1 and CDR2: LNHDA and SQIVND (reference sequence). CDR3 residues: CASSIGQFLNF. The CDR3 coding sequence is TGTGCCAGTAGTATAGGACAGTTTCTCAACTTC.

The CDR3 DNA follows: TGTGCCAGCAGTGAACCCGCTAGCGGGATATACAATGAGCAGTTCTTC. Protein product: CASSEPASGIYNEQFF. The chain employs TRBV6-1 and TRBJ2-1, with TRBD2 matching over 9 bases. The germline gives CDR1 MNHNS, CDR2 SASEGT. V lost 2 bases and J lost 4; bases outside the gene matches: 6. This CDR3 is built from 16 residues.

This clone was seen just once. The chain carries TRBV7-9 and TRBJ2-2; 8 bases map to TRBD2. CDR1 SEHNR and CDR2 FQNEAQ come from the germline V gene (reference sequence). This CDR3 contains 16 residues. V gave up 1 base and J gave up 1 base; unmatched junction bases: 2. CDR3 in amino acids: CASSLVLAGNTGELFF. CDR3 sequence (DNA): TGTGCCAGCAGCTTAGTCCTAGCGGGGAACACCGGGGAGCTGTTTTTT.

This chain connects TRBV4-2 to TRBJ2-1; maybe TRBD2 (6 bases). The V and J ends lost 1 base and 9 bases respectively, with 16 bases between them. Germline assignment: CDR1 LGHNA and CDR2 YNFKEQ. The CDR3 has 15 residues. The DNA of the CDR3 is TGTGCCAGCAGCCAAGTTCGATCCGGGACTCGTGAGCAGTTCTTC. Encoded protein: CASSQVRSGTREQFF.

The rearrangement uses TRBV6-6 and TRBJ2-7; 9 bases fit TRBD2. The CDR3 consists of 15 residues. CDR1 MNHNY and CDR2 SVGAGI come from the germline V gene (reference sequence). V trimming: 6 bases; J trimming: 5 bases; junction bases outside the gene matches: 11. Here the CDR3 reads CASSYPASGAHEQYF. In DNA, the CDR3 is TGTGCCAGCAGCTACCCGGCTAGCGGGGCCCACGAGCAGTACTTC.

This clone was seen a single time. CDR3 region: CASKTGYSNQPQHF. CDR3 bases: TGTGCCAGTAAAACAGGTTATAGCAATCAGCCCCAGCATTTT. J is TRBJ1-5 and V is TRBV19; tentative D call: TRBD1 (5 bases). This CDR3 has 14 residues. The germline CDR1 and CDR2 sequences are LNHDA and SQIVND (reference sequence). V lost 7 bases, J lost 0 bases, and 10 bases lay in between. The whole variable domain, filled in from reference TRBV19 and TRBJ1-5, reads DGGITQSPKYLFRKEGQNVTLSCEQNLNHDAMYWYRQDPGQGLRLIYYSQIVNDFQKGDIAEGYSVSREKKESFPLTVTSAQKNPTAFYLCASKTGYSNQPQHFGDGTRLSIL.

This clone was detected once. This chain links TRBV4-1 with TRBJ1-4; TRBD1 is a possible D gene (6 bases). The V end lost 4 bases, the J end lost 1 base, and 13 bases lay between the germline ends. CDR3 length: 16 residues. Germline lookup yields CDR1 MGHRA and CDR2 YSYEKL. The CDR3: CASSRGTFGTNEKLFF. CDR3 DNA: TGCGCCAGCAGCCGAGGGACATTCGGAACTAATGAAAAACTGTTTTTT.

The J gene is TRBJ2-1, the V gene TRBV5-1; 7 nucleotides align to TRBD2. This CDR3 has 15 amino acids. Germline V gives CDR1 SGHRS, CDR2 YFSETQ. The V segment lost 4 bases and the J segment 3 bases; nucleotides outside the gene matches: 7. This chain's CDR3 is CASSPRGRDYNEQFF. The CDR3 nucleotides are TGCGCCAGCAGCCCTCGTGGGAGGGACTACAATGAGCAGTTCTTC.

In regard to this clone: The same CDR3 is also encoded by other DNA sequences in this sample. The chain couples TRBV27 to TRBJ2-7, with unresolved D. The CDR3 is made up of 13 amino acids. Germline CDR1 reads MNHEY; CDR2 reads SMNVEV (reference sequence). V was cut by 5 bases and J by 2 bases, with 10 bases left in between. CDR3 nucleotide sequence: TGTGCCAGCAGTCTGGGCCAAACCTACGAGCAGTACTTC. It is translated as CASSLGQTYEQYF.